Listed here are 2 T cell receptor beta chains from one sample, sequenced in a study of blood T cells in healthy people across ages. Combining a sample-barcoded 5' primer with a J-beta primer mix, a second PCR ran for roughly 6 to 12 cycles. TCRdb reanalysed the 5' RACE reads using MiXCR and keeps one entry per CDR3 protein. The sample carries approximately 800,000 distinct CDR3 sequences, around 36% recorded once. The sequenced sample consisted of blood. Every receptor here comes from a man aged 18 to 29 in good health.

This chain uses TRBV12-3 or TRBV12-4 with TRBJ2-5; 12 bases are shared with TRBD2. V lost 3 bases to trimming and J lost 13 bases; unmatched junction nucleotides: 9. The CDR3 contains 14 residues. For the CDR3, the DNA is TGTGCCAGCAGTTTGACTAGCGGGGGCAATGAGCGGTACTTC. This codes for CASSLTSGGNERYF.

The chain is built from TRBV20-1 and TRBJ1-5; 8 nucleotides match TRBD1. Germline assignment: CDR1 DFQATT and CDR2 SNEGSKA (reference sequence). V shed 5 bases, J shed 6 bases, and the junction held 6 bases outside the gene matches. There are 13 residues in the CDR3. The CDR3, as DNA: TGCAGTGCTGGACAGGGTGCGGGTCAGCCCCAGCATTTT. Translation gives CSAGQGAGQPQHF.